Each of the 16 T cell receptor beta chains below was sequenced from the same sample in a study of T cells in Graves' hyperthyroidism and ophthalmopathy. Template material for amplifying TCR beta CDR3 regions consisted of RNA transcripts. The primer set for the first-round RT-PCR of the TCR CDR3 was HTBI. TCRdb ran MiXCR on the multiplex PCR reads and lists one entry per CDR3 protein. In the table there are hundreds of thousands of distinct CDR3 sequences, 13% to 15% of which are singletons. Input material: blood. Source of these receptors: a woman in her fifties or sixties with Graves' ophthalmopathy.

This clonotype was picked up a small number of times. The junction and the germline gene differ at one end; a read error may be behind it. V is TRBV6-2 or TRBV6-3 and J is TRBJ2-5, with 9 bases fitting TRBD2. CDR1 is MNHEY and CDR2 is SVGEGT in the germline V gene. The CDR3 is 12 amino acids. The chain's CDR3 is CASSYSRGTSHF. The CDR3 nucleotides are TGTGCCAGCAGTTACTCTAGAGGGACTAGCCACTTC.

In this sample, this clonotype turned up a few times. The V call is TRBV6-6, the J call TRBJ1-2; 8 bases align to TRBD1. Unmatched junction bases numbered 8, after V lost 0 bases and J lost 8 bases. Looked up from germline, CDR1 is MNHNY and CDR2 is SVGAGI (reference sequence). The CDR3 loop spans 15 amino acids. The CDR3 region has the DNA TGTGCCAGCAGTTACTCCGAGACAGGGGTGAACGGCTACACCTTC. Its protein is CASSYSETGVNGYTF.

This chain links TRBV28 with TRBJ2-3; a weak D match, TRBD2 (7 bases). V was cut by 2 bases and J by 5 bases, with 17 bases left in between. This CDR3 region has 16 residues. In germline, CDR1 is MDHEN, CDR2 SYDVKM. CDR3 protein: CASSLKGGESIDTQYF. The CDR3 DNA is TGTGCCAGCAGTTTAAAGGGGGGGGAATCGATAGATACGCAGTATTTT.

This clonotype was detected many times. The V and J genes are TRBV5-1 and TRBJ2-7, with D hard to call. This CDR3 has 13 amino acids. Germline-derived CDR1 and CDR2 are SGHRS and YFSETQ. V was trimmed by 0 bases and J by 5 bases, leaving 9 bases between them. CDR3 in amino acids: CASSLAVNDEQYF. In nucleotides, the CDR3 is TGCGCCAGCAGCTTGGCAGTTAACGACGAGCAGTACTTC.

This clonotype has a count of ten or more. The rearrangement joins TRBV12-3 or TRBV12-4 to TRBJ2-7, with 9 bases identical to TRBD1. The trim removed 4 bases at V and 0 bases at J, leaving 10 bases unmatched. CDR3 length: 17 residues. The CDR3 DNA follows: TGTGCCAGCAGTTCGCTACCTAGACAGGGGGACTCCTACGAGCAGTACTTC. It encodes CASSSLPRQGDSYEQYF.

The rearrangement links TRBV7-9 to TRBJ1-1; the match to TRBD1 covers 8 bases. The CDR3 consists of 12 residues. Trimming at V came to 1 base and at J to 12 bases, leaving 4 bases not matched to a gene. CDR1 SEHNR and CDR2 FQNEAQ come from the germline V gene (reference sequence). Written as DNA, the CDR3 is TGTGCCAGCAGCTTAGGAACAGGGGGTTCTTTCTTT. This codes for CASSLGTGGSFF.

This clonotype appeared many times. This chain connects TRBV20-1 to TRBJ2-1; a weak D match, TRBD2 (6 bases). V was clipped by 0 bases and J by 1 base, with 13 bases between them. The CDR3 is 16 residues long. Germline CDR1 DFQATT, CDR2 SNEGSKA (reference sequence). CDR3 sequence reads: CSARDGGKGSYNEQFF. CDR3 DNA: TGCAGTGCTAGAGATGGGGGGAAGGGGTCCTACAATGAGCAGTTCTTC.

This clonotype has ten or more counts. The chain has TRBV6-1 and TRBJ1-5; 10 positions agree with TRBD1. In germline, CDR1 is MNHNS, CDR2 SASEGT. This CDR3 region has 15 residues. V lost 6 bases to trimming and J lost 5 bases; unmatched junction nucleotides: 7. CDR3 in amino acids: CASRPGTGAHQPQHF. CDR3 in DNA: TGTGCCAGCAGACCCGGGACAGGGGCGCATCAGCCCCAGCATTTT.

In its sample, this clonotype was seen many times. The V call is TRBV12-3 or TRBV12-4, the J call TRBJ2-1, with TRBD2 matching 11 bases. This CDR3 contains 15 residues. Trimming at V came to 7 bases and at J to 9 bases, leaving 11 bases not matched to a gene. DNA for the CDR3: TGTGCCAGCACCGAACTAGCGGGAGAGTCCACTGAGCAGTTCTTC. This gives the protein CASTELAGESTEQFF.

This clonotype was seen more than once but under ten times. The V call is TRBV29-1, the J call TRBJ2-7; a possible D gene is TRBD1 (6 bases). CDR1 is SQVTM, CDR2 ANQGSEA, per germline. This CDR3 is built from 13 residues. Between the trimmed V and J ends, which lost 5 bases and 7 bases, there was a span of 18 bases. CDR3 region: CSVRGTGLLEQYF. In DNA form, the CDR3 reads TGCAGCGTTCGAGGCACAGGGCTTCTGGAGCAGTACTTC.

There are a few counts of this clonotype. The genes are TRBV7-9 and TRBJ2-7; no clear D. Germline V CDR1 and CDR2: SEHNR, FQNEAQ (reference sequence). There are 15 residues in the CDR3. Trimming removed 1 base at V and 0 bases at J, with 10 bases between. This CDR3 is CASSLVGKSSYEQYF. Written as DNA, the CDR3 is TGTGCCAGCAGCTTAGTGGGCAAGAGCTCCTACGAGCAGTACTTC. The whole variable domain, remainder taken from reference TRBV7-9 and TRBJ2-7, is DTGVSQNPRHKITKRGQNVTFRCDPISEHNRLYWYRQTLGQGPEFLTYFQNEAQLEKSRLLSDRFSAERPKGSFSTLEIQRTEQGDSAMYLCASSLVGKSSYEQYFGPGTRLTVT.

The chain combines TRBV27 with TRBJ2-1, with 9 bases identical to TRBD2. Germline V gene data show CDR1 as MNHEY and CDR2 as SMNVEV (reference sequence). The trim removed 7 bases at V and 3 bases at J, leaving 4 bases unmatched. This CDR3 is built from 14 residues. CDR3 residues: CASNQAGGYNEQFF. Here the CDR3 DNA reads TGTGCCAGCAACCAAGCGGGAGGCTACAATGAGCAGTTCTTC.

A word on this clonotype: Being one base from a much bigger clone, this may be a read error. The gene calls are TRBV7-2 and TRBJ2-7; no definite D call. There are 15 residues in the CDR3. Germline lookup yields CDR1 SGHTA and CDR2 FQGNSA. In nucleotides, the CDR3 is TGTGTCAGCAGCTTAGCTTATGGCGCCAGCTACGAGCAGTACTTC. It yields the protein CVSSLAYGASYEQYF.

Many counts were recorded for this clonotype. The rearrangement joins TRBV30 to TRBJ1-3; no clear D gene. Germline CDR1 and CDR2: GTSNPN and SVGIG (reference sequence). There are 16 residues in the CDR3. Trimming pared 0 bases from V and 3 bases from J, leaving 15 bases between. In nucleotides, the CDR3 is TGTGCCTGGAGTGTACGTACGGCCGCTTATGGAAACACCATATATTTT. Translating it yields CAWSVRTAAYGNTIYF.

The chain joins TRBV20-1 to TRBJ1-5, with D maybe TRBD1 (5 bases). Trimming stripped 3 bases from V and 7 bases from J, with 10 bases between. CDR1 is DFQATT, CDR2 SNEGSKA, per germline (reference sequence). CDR3 size: 12 residues. The CDR3 reads CSARQGGQPQHF. The CDR3 region has the DNA TGCAGTGCTAGGCAGGGAGGCCAGCCCCAGCATTTT.

This clonotype has a handful of counts. The rearrangement links TRBV14 to TRBJ2-2; perhaps TRBD1 as D (6 bases). The CDR3 spans 15 residues. Germline CDR1 reads SGHDN; CDR2 reads FVKESK. V lost 1 base, J lost 6 bases, and 12 bases lay in between. The CDR3 DNA follows: TGTGCCAGCAGCCAAGTACAGGGTAACCCCGGGGAGCTGTTTTTT. Its protein is CASSQVQGNPGELFF.